These 6 T cell receptor beta chains came from one sample sequenced in a study of cytomegalovirus exposure and HLA in healthy donors. The study ran its PCR with 60 Vbeta and 13 Jbeta primers. Sequenced by immunoSEQ multiplex PCR; TCRdb stores in-frame clones only, minus some. The data hold 190,000 or so clones, with less than 85% observed a single time. The specimen sequenced was PBMCs. These TCRs come from a girl aged 10 to 17 in good health and CMV-seropositive.

The CDR3 spells CASSKIVRQGAKSKQPQHF. DNA for the CDR3: TGTGCCAGCAGCAAAATTGTCAGACAGGGGGCCAAATCGAAGCAGCCCCAGCATTTT. The chain uses TRBV21-1 and TRBJ1-5; the table's D gene call, TRBD1, was not cross checked with the DNA. TRBV21-1 has pseudogene status. CDR3 length: 19 amino acids.

V usage is TRBV5-4 and J usage is TRBJ2-2, with D perhaps TRBD2 (6 bases). Trimming cost V 1 base and J 4 bases, with 14 bases left between them. Germline V gene data show CDR1 as SGHNT and CDR2 as YYREEE (reference sequence). The CDR3 spans 16 residues. CDR3 sequence: CASSLSMGGLTGELFF. CDR3 bases: TGTGCCAGCAGCTTGTCTATGGGGGGTCTCACCGGGGAGCTGTTTTTT.

This clone showed up just a few times. The rearrangement links TRBV7-2 to TRBJ1-2; no reliable D call. This CDR3 spans 13 amino acids. Germline CDR1 reads SGHTA; CDR2 reads FQGNSA. Trimming took off 2 bases at V and 5 bases at J, with 9 bases between the two ends. The CDR3 is CASSLSQMYGYTF. The CDR3 DNA sequence: TGTGCCAGCAGCTTAAGTCAGATGTATGGCTACACCTTC.

The chain carries TRBV29-1 and TRBJ1-2, with D hard to call. The V gene's germline CDR1 is SQVTM and CDR2 ANQGSEA. Trimming removed 3 bases from V and 3 bases from J, with 11 bases in between. The CDR3 is made up of 13 amino acids. CDR3 protein: CSVDWRDDYGYTF. The CDR3 region has the DNA TGCAGCGTTGATTGGCGGGATGACTATGGCTACACCTTC.

The CDR3 protein is CASSFPIAETTDTQYF. The CDR3, as DNA: TGTGCCAGCAGCTTTCCCATAGCGGAGACCACAGATACGCAGTATTTT. The chain couples TRBV7-8 to TRBJ2-3; the D gene is possibly TRBD2 (6 bases). CDR1 SGHVS and CDR2 FQNEAQ come from the germline V gene. There are 16 residues in the CDR3. V lost 3 bases, J lost 2 bases, and 15 bases lay in between.

The rearrangement uses TRBV27 and TRBJ2-7, with TRBD2 matching over 7 bases. The J segment lost 2 bases and the V segment lost 5 bases, leaving 9 bases of the junction unmatched. This CDR3 is 15 amino acids long. Germline CDR1 is MNHEY and CDR2 is SMNVEV (reference sequence). As DNA, the CDR3 is TGTGCCAGCAGTCCATTCGGGACTACCGCCTACGAGCAGTACTTC. Its protein product is CASSPFGTTAYEQYF.